The subject of this entry is one TCR beta chain. The protocol was immunoSEQ multiplex PCR, while the TCRdb copy is restricted to in-frame clones and leaves out a portion. The sample records approximately 490,000 clones, around 82% being singletons. Germline assignment: CDR1 SGHDN and CDR2 FVKESK. The CDR3 has 15 residues. V was trimmed by 3 bases and J by 2 bases, leaving 12 bases between them. This sample was included in a study of shared T cell receptors in the human thymus. These data were also filed under a second study, of human thymus T cells. Turning to that study: What related research reported was that thymic repertoires overlapped highly among unrelated individuals.

Material: thymocytes. The chain couples TRBV14 to TRBJ2-3, with D maybe TRBD1 (6 bases). The receptor's source is a boy younger than two with a congenital heart defect. The CDR3 DNA is TGTGCCAGCAGCCAGACAGGAGCGAACACAGATACGCAGTATTTT. It codes for CASSQTGANTDTQYF.